Shown below are 5 T cell receptor beta chains from a single sample sequenced in a study of T cell responses to AZD1222 COVID-19 vaccine. Profiling relied on immunoSEQ multiplex PCR, and the TCRdb table lists in-frame clones only, not all of them. This table has about 83,000 clones, roughly 82% appearing once. The sample was peripheral blood, taken on day 0 of AZD1222 vaccination. The receptors were gathered from an adult in good health.

The chain couples TRBV9 to TRBJ2-2, with 12 nucleotides matching TRBD2. Per germline, CDR1 SGDLS and CDR2 YYNGEE. The V and J ends lost 4 bases and 7 bases, in that order; junction bases with no gene match: 17. The CDR3 consists of 19 residues. The CDR3 is CASSHTTSGSTYSSGELFF. The CDR3 DNA sequence: TGTGCCAGCAGCCACACGACTAGCGGGAGTACGTATTCTAGCGGGGAGCTGTTTTTT.

In this sample, this clone turned up a few times. This sequence joins TRBV3-1 (or the pseudogene TRBV3-2) and TRBJ2-1; 12 nucleotides agree with TRBD2. The CDR3 is made up of 16 amino acids. Germline assignment: CDR1 LGHDT and CDR2 YNNKEL (reference sequence). Trimming cost V 3 bases and J 8 bases; bases outside gene matches: 8. DNA for the CDR3: TGTGCCAGCAGCCAGTTGGCTAGCGGGGGGGCATATGAGCAGTTCTTC. Protein sequence: CASSQLASGGAYEQFF.

This CDR3 reads CASAGASGGPSSYNEQFF. In nucleotides, the CDR3 is TGTGCCAGTGCTGGGGCTAGCGGGGGGCCTAGCTCCTACAATGAGCAGTTCTTC. This chain links TRBV19 with TRBJ2-1, with 11 bases matching TRBD2. This CDR3 has 18 amino acids. Trimming at V came to 8 bases and at J to 0 bases, leaving 12 bases not matched to a gene. Looked up from germline, CDR1 is LNHDA and CDR2 is SQIVND (reference sequence).

This sequence joins TRBV15 and TRBJ1-6; D perhaps matches TRBD1 (5 bases). There are 15 residues in the CDR3. Between the trimmed V and J ends, which lost 3 bases and 6 bases, there was a span of 12 bases. Germline CDR1 is LNHNV and CDR2 is YYDKDF (reference sequence). CDR3 sequence (DNA): TGTGCCACCAGCAGGGACGGGGGGTCTAATTCACCCCTCCACTTT. Translating it yields CATSRDGGSNSPLHF.

This clone was counted a single time. The V call is TRBV24-1, the J call TRBJ1-2; unclear D gene. The length of the CDR3 is 12 residues. In germline, CDR1 is KGHDR, CDR2 SFDVKD. The ends were cut back, 9 bases at V and 5 bases at J, with 12 bases in the middle. CDR3 protein: CATVRSTYGYTF. The CDR3 region has the DNA TGTGCCACCGTCAGGTCGACGTATGGCTACACCTTC.